The rows below give T cell receptor beta chains drawn from one sample of a study of graft-versus-host responses after intestinal transplantation. Profiled with immunoSEQ multiplex PCR; TCRdb holds only in-frame clones, not every one. The repertoire holds around 45,000 clones, around 90% seen once, with around 2.5% in the top ten. These receptors have no known antigen. The sample consisted of unstimulated CD4+ T cells sorted from spleen or lymph node cells, taken before transplant. Source of these receptors: a human donor who was the organ donor for an intestinal transplant. Both conserved end residues are trimmed from each CDR3. Each record gives: J gene, V gene, CDR3 protein.

>TRBJ2-1|TRBV9
ASSVTSGRRNEQF
>TRBJ2-3|TRBV4-3
ASSQGLVGPPGQGAADTQY
>TRBJ2-1|TRBV7-2
ASSLVSGAQNEQF
>TRBJ2-7|TRBV7-2
ASSSQARHGDEQY
>TRBJ2-1|TRBV9
ASSVVGLAGGNEQF
>TRBJ2-2|TRBV6-5
ASSLLAGVGIGELF
>TRBJ1-2|TRBV19
ASSIQGVGYT
>TRBJ2-3|TRBV28
ASRTRGRSDTQY
>TRBJ2-2|TRBV5-1
ASSFSSGRALTGELF
>TRBJ2-7|TRBV6-5
ASSDRGYEQY
>TRBJ2-3|TRBV7-3
ASSLTLPTGTSGLSTDTQY
>TRBJ2-2|TRBV4-3
ASSQFHRVNTGELF
>-|TRBV5-4
ASSLVGQDYEQY
>TRBJ2-7|TRBV2
ASKLGVYEQY
>TRBJ1-4|TRBV5-1
ASSPGQGSEKLF
>TRBJ2-7|TRBV27
ASNLGGPSYEQY
>TRBJ2-1|TRBV21-1
ASSSLMSNEQF
>TRBJ1-1|TRBV4-2
ASSQGPGVGTEAF
>TRBJ2-1|TRBV7-2
ASSLTGQDEQF
>TRBJ2-5|TRBV9
ASSPGGLAIQETQY
>TRBJ1-2|TRBV2
ASRGDGDYGYT
>TRBJ2-7|TRBV15
ATSRDLPGTAAYEQY
>TRBJ1-4|TRBV6-5
ASKNRGLGEKLF
>TRBJ2-5|TRBV21-1
ASSKEAGRETQY
>TRBJ2-7|TRBV30
ATTSGSYEQY
>TRBJ2-2|TRBV27
ASSINRGTGELF
>TRBJ2-7|TRBV7-8
ASSLLGTSNYEQY
>TRBJ2-2|TRBV5-1
ASSLDNTGELF
>TRBJ2-2|TRBV18
ASSSVLAANTGELF
>TRBJ2-7|TRBV5-4
ASSLALTSEQY
>TRBJ2-3|TRBV19
ASSIREYTQY
>TRBJ2-1|TRBV20-1
SVGHNEQF
>TRBJ2-7|TRBV15
ATRLAGGYEQY
>TRBJ2-7|TRBV28
ASSLGLASISYEQY
>TRBJ2-5|TRBV5-1
ASSYLETQY
>TRBJ2-7|TRBV15
ATSTRLAGAYEQY
>TRBJ2-3|TRBV6-1
ANRDRVTDTQY
>TRBJ2-3|TRBV4-2
ASSLWTSPSTDTQY
>-|TRBV7-9
ASSQPSGTGGNYEQY
>TRBJ2-2|TRBV7-9
ASSWTGLGGELF
>TRBJ1-6|TRBV28
ASSWGQLYDSPLH
>TRBJ2-1|TRBV4-3
ASSQEGLGINEQF
>TRBJ2-6|TRBV6-4
ASSDEGGANVLT
>TRBJ1-1|TRBV7-3
ASSPTGGTEAF
>TRBJ2-5|TRBV19
ASSQGLAGGRGETQY
>TRBJ2-1|TRBV19
ASRRQTSYNEQF
>TRBJ2-5|TRBV5-6
ASSLGLHKGETQY
>TRBJ1-2|TRBV4-2
ASSQVIGHANYGYT
>TRBJ2-3|TRBV5-1
ASSLGRSTDTQY
>TRBJ2-1|TRBV2
ASSARLGSSYNEQF
>TRBJ1-1|TRBV29-1
SVEGMNTEAF
>TRBJ2-7|TRBV20-1
SARKSYEQY
>TRBJ2-1|TRBV7-3
ASSLNALVHNEQF
>TRBJ2-5|TRBV6-6
ASSFSGQETQY
>TRBJ1-6|TRBV6-5
ASSRVNSPLH
>TRBJ1-4|TRBV29-1
SVAGYREKLF
>TRBJ1-5|TRBV19
ASSRSGGNQPQH
>TRBJ2-5|TRBV4-3
ASSPAAHSGTPYQETQY
>TRBJ1-2|TRBV4-2
ASSQGTGDYGYT